The 26 T cell receptor beta chains reported below all come from one sample, sequenced in a study of response to subunit inactivated influenza vaccine. TCRdb passed the RT-PCR reads through MiXCR, listing each CDR3 protein once. The data show fewer than 800,000 distinct CDR3 sequences, 15% to 19% seen once. This specimen was PBMCs from blood, taken about 12 days after vaccination. The source of these receptors is a middle-aged man who received an inactivated influenza vaccine.

This clonotype turned up a few times. This chain links TRBV4-3 with TRBJ2-4; no reliable D call. The V and J ends lost 3 bases and 5 bases respectively, with 8 bases between them. The CDR3 length is 13 residues. Germline lookup yields CDR1 LGHNA and CDR2 YSLEER. For the CDR3, the DNA is TGCGCCAGCAGCCATGTACAAGAAAACATTCAGTACTTC. This translates into CASSHVQENIQYF.

V gene TRBV4-3 combines with J gene TRBJ2-1, with 14 bases lining up with TRBD2. With 4 bases clipped from V and 8 bases from J, the junction kept 7 bases outside the gene matches. CDR1 is LGHNA, CDR2 YSLEER, per germline. The CDR3 loop spans 16 amino acids. This chain's CDR3 is CASSLGTSGSMYEQFF. DNA for the CDR3: TGCGCCAGCAGCCTCGGGACTAGCGGGAGTATGTATGAGCAGTTCTTC.

This clonotype was counted between two and nine times. The chain recombines TRBV20-1 with TRBJ1-4; D is possibly TRBD1 (5 bases). V was shortened by 3 bases and J by 4 bases, with 12 bases between the two germline ends. This CDR3 spans 14 amino acids. In germline, CDR1 is DFQATT, CDR2 SNEGSKA (reference sequence). The CDR3 loop reads CSASRGSGNEKLFF. CDR3 nucleotides: TGCAGTGCTAGTCGGGGCAGTGGTAATGAAAAACTGTTTTTT.

The V gene is TRBV18, the J gene TRBJ2-3; tentatively, D is TRBD2 (7 bases). Trimming left V 4 bases short and J 3 bases short, with 20 bases between. The CDR3 totals 17 residues. CDR1 and CDR2 (germline): KGHSH, LQKENI. The CDR3 sequence: CASSRTASGARTDTQYF. The CDR3 region has the DNA TGTGCCAGCTCACGGACAGCAAGCGGGGCTAGGACAGATACGCAGTATTTT.

The chain combines TRBV7-2 with TRBJ2-1; TRBD2 agrees at 13 bases. Germline V gives CDR1 SGHTA, CDR2 FQGNSA. With 1 base clipped from V and 6 bases from J, the junction kept 3 bases outside the gene matches. The CDR3 consists of 16 residues. In nucleotides, the CDR3 is TGTGCCAGCAGCTTAGACCGGACTAGCGGGAGCAATGAGCAGTTCTTC. This sequence encodes CASSLDRTSGSNEQFF.

The chain uses TRBV3-1 and TRBJ2-3; D remains ambiguous. V dropped 1 base and J dropped 7 bases, with 9 bases sitting between them. Germline V gene sequence: CDR1 LGHDT, CDR2 YNNKEL (reference sequence). The CDR3 covers 13 residues. CDR3 protein: CASSQGNLNTQYF. The CDR3 bases are TGTGCCAGCAGCCAAGGCAATCTAAATACGCAGTATTTT.

This clonotype was picked up a small number of times. J is TRBJ2-5 and V is TRBV29-1; no clear D gene. Germline V CDR1 and CDR2: SQVTM, ANQGSEA. V lost 7 bases and J 4 bases, leaving 10 bases between the germline ends. The CDR3 sequence is 11 residues long. CDR3 nucleotide sequence: TGCAGCGGTGGGGAAGGAGAGACCCAGTACTTC. It encodes CSGGEGETQYF.

The rearrangement links TRBV9 to TRBJ2-6; 7 bases map to TRBD2. J lost 0 bases, V lost 3 bases, and 6 bases had no gene match. Per the germline V gene, CDR1 is SGDLS and CDR2 is YYNGEE. This CDR3 has 17 amino acids. The CDR3 loop reads CASSGAGILSGANVLTF. CDR3 nucleotides: TGTGCCAGCAGCGGAGCGGGGATCCTCTCTGGGGCCAACGTCCTGACTTTC.

The genes are TRBV6-1 and TRBJ2-2; 8 nucleotides match TRBD2. There are 16 residues in the CDR3. The V and J ends lost 7 bases and 4 bases, in that order; junction bases with no gene match: 11. In germline, CDR1 is MNHNS, CDR2 SASEGT. Here the CDR3 reads CASNPRGGPGTGELFF. In DNA, the CDR3 is TGTGCCAGCAACCCTCGGGGGGGCCCTGGCACCGGGGAGCTGTTTTTT.

The chain combines TRBV27 with TRBJ2-7; TRBD1 matches 7 bases. The CDR3 has 11 amino acids. Germline lookup yields CDR1 MNHEY and CDR2 SMNVEV (reference sequence). J was trimmed by 9 bases and V by 5 bases; bases with no gene match: 4. Here the CDR3 reads CASSTGAGQYF. The CDR3 nucleotides read TGTGCCAGCAGTACAGGGGCCGGGCAGTACTTC.

Turning to this clonotype: The CDR3 carries no conserved terminal phenylalanine or tryptophan, so it likely arises from a read error. J is TRBJ2-2 and V is TRBV6-2 or TRBV6-3; TRBD2 aligns across 9 bases. The V gene end was trimmed by 2 bases and the J gene end by 3 bases; junction bases not matched to a gene: 4. CDR1 is MNHEY and CDR2 is SVGEGT in the germline V gene. This CDR3 contains 16 residues. The CDR3 is CASSYGTSLDTGELFS. DNA for the CDR3: TGTGCCAGCAGTTACGGGACTAGCTTGGACACCGGGGAGCTGTTTTCT.

This clonotype came up a few times. This sequence joins TRBV20-1 and TRBJ1-5, with no clear D. Trimming stripped 3 bases from V and 2 bases from J, with 8 bases between. The CDR3 runs 13 residues. CDR1 is DFQATT and CDR2 is SNEGSKA in the germline V gene (reference sequence). The CDR3 sequence: CSASIRGNQPQHF. The CDR3 DNA reads TGCAGTGCTAGTATTCGGGGCAATCAGCCCCAGCATTTT.

This sequence joins TRBV10-3 and TRBJ1-1; D is ambiguous. Trimming stripped 7 bases from V and 4 bases from J, with 13 bases between. The CDR3 spans 13 residues. CDR1 and CDR2 (germline): ENHRY, SYGVKD. As DNA, the CDR3 is TGTGCCATCACCCAGGAGATAACCACTGAAGCTTTCTTT. Encoded protein: CAITQEITTEAFF.

The V gene is TRBV4-2, the J gene TRBJ2-1; D is possibly TRBD1 or TRBD2 (5 bases each). V lost 4 bases, J lost 9 bases, and 16 bases lay in between. Germline assignment: CDR1 LGHNA and CDR2 YNFKEQ. There are 14 residues in the CDR3. The CDR3 DNA reads as TGTGCCAGCAGCCGTTCGGACTCCCAGGGTGAGCAGTTCTTC. Translated: CASSRSDSQGEQFF.

This chain connects TRBV3-1 to TRBJ2-3; D is uncertain. The V end was cut by 2 bases, the J end by 0 bases, with 9 bases between. The germline gives CDR1 LGHDT, CDR2 YNNKEL (reference sequence). This CDR3 is built from 15 residues. The CDR3 region has the DNA TGTGCCAGCAGCCAAAAGCAGAGTAGCACAGATACGCAGTATTTT. This encodes CASSQKQSSTDTQYF.

To note about this clonotype: A much larger clone differs from this one at a single base, so this may be a read error. This chain joins TRBV4-1 and TRBJ2-5, with TRBD2 identical over 13 bases. The CDR3 is 15 residues long. Per germline, CDR1 MGHRA and CDR2 YSYEKL. The V gene end was trimmed by 8 bases and the J gene end by 1 base; junction bases not matched to a gene: 4. The CDR3 sequence: CASGTSGGVQETQYF. The DNA of the CDR3 is TGCGCCAGCGGTACTAGCGGGGGGGTCCAAGAGACCCAGTACTTC.

This clonotype has more than one count but fewer than ten. The gene calls are TRBV4-1 and TRBJ1-5; D gene ambiguous. V lost 0 bases to trimming and J lost 4 bases, with 4 bases between them. Germline CDR1 and CDR2: MGHRA and YSYEKL. This CDR3 has 13 amino acids. The chain's CDR3 is CASSQEANQPQHF. The CDR3 DNA is TGCGCCAGCAGCCAAGAAGCGAATCAGCCCCAGCATTTT.

The CDR3: CASSLAVPGYEQYF. CDR3 DNA: TGCGCCAGCAGCCTAGCGGTGCCCGGCTACGAGCAGTACTTC. The J gene is TRBJ2-7, the V gene TRBV4-1; D might be TRBD2 (6 bases). V dropped 4 bases and J dropped 3 bases, with 13 bases sitting between them. Germline lookup yields CDR1 MGHRA and CDR2 YSYEKL. The CDR3 contains 14 residues.

This clonotype was seen a few times. Sequence at one end of the junction differs from germline and may be a read error. The chain recombines TRBV7-2 with TRBJ2-5; 10 bases are shared with TRBD2. CDR1 is SGHTA and CDR2 is FQGNSA in the germline V gene. This CDR3 region has 12 residues. CDR3 sequence reads: CASSSNGLAANF. CDR3 in DNA: TGTGCCAGCAGCTCGAATGGACTAGCGGCTAACTTC.

This chain connects TRBV12-3 or TRBV12-4 to TRBJ2-7; TRBD2 matches at 7 bases. The CDR3 is 11 residues long. J was trimmed by 7 bases and V by 5 bases; bases with no gene match: 2. The CDR3 DNA reads TGTGCCAGCAGTATGGGGGGGGAGCAGTACTTC. Protein: CASSMGGEQYF.

This clonotype has more than one count but fewer than ten. This chain connects TRBV19 to TRBJ2-7; the D gene could be TRBD1 or TRBD2 (5 bases each). The V end was cut by 3 bases, the J end by 7 bases, with 13 bases between. The CDR3 totals 13 residues. Germline V gene data show CDR1 as LNHDA and CDR2 as SQIVND (reference sequence). This CDR3 reads CASSIGTTEEQYF. CDR3 in DNA: TGTGCCAGTAGTATCGGGACCACGGAGGAGCAGTACTTC. The full variable domain, rest sourced from reference TRBV19 and TRBJ2-7, is DGGITQSPKYLFRKEGQNVTLSCEQNLNHDAMYWYRQDPGQGLRLIYYSQIVNDFQKGDIAEGYSVSREKKESFPLTVTSAQKNPTAFYLCASSIGTTEEQYFGPGTRLTVT.

This chain uses TRBV5-4 with TRBJ2-3; D gene unclear. From germline, CDR1 is SGHNT and CDR2 YYREEE (reference sequence). Trimming pared 4 bases from V and 0 bases from J, leaving 15 bases between. This CDR3 contains 16 residues. CDR3 DNA: TGTGCCAGCAGCCCCGTTCTCCACCTAAGCACAGATACGCAGTATTTT. This codes for CASSPVLHLSTDTQYF.

This chain connects TRBV11-2 to TRBJ2-1; 9 bases align to TRBD1. Looked up from germline, CDR1 is SGHAT and CDR2 is FQNNGV. The CDR3 sequence is 12 residues long. The V gene end was trimmed by 1 base and the J gene end by 15 bases; junction bases not matched to a gene: 4. CDR3 residues: CASSLVGGQGFF. CDR3 coding DNA: TGTGCCAGCAGCTTAGTAGGGGGACAGGGGTTCTTC.

This clonotype was counted between two and nine times. The J gene is TRBJ2-3, the V gene TRBV2; no clear D gene. The CDR3 contains 13 residues. The V end was cut by 6 bases, the J end by 2 bases, with 9 bases between. CDR1 SNHLY and CDR2 FYNNEI come from the germline V gene. The CDR3 reads CASRQTATDTQYF. In DNA, the CDR3 is TGTGCCAGCAGGCAGACGGCCACAGATACGCAGTATTTT.

Points on this clonotype: A read error may produce the germline difference seen at one junction end. V usage is TRBV4-1 and J usage is TRBJ1-3; unclear D gene. This CDR3 is built from 18 residues. The V gene's germline CDR1 is MGHRA and CDR2 YSYEKL. The CDR3 region is CASTQDQGRVNSGNTIYF. The CDR3 DNA is TGCGCCAGCACCCAAGATCAAGGACGGGTTAACTCTGGAAACACCATATATTTT.

The V gene is TRBV7-2, the J gene TRBJ2-3; D remains ambiguous. In germline, CDR1 is SGHTA, CDR2 FQGNSA. This CDR3 is built from 13 residues. The ends were cut back, 2 bases at V and 3 bases at J, with 6 bases in the middle. CDR3 amino acids: CASSLTETDTQYF. As DNA, the CDR3 is TGTGCCAGCAGCTTAACAGAGACAGATACGCAGTATTTT. Looking up the rest from reference TRBV7-2 and TRBJ2-3 gives the full variable domain: GAGVSQSPSNKVTEKGKDVELRCDPISGHTALYWYRQSLGQGLEFLIYFQGNSAPDKSGLPSDRFSAERTGGSVSTLTIQRTQQEDSAVYLCASSLTETDTQYFGPGTRLTVL.